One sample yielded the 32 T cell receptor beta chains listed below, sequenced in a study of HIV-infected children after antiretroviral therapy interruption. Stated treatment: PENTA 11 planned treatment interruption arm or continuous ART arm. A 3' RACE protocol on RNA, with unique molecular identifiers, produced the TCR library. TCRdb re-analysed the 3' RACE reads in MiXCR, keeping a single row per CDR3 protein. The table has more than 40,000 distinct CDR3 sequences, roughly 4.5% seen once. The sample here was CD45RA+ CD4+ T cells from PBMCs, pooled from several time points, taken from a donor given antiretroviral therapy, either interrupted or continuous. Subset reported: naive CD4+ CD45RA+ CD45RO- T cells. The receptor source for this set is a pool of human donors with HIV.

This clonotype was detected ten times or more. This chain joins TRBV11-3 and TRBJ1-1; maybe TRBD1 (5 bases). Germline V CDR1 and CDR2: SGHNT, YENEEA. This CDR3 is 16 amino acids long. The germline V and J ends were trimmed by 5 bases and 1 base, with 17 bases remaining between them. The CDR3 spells CASSRRDSPSNTEAFF. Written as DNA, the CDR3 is TGTGCCAGCAGCCGAAGAGACAGCCCGTCGAACACTGAAGCTTTCTTT.

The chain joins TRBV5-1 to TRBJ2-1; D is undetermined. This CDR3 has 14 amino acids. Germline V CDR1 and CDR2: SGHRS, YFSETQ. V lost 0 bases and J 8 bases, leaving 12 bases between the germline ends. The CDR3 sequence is CASSLVQPRDEQFF. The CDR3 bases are TGCGCCAGCAGCTTGGTTCAGCCAAGAGATGAGCAGTTCTTC.

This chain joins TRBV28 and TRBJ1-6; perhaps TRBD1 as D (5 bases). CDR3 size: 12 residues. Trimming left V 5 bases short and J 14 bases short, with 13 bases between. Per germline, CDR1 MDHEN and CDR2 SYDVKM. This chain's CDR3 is CASSLLTEALHF. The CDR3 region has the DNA TGTGCCAGCAGTCTTCTGACAGAGGCCCTCCACTTT.

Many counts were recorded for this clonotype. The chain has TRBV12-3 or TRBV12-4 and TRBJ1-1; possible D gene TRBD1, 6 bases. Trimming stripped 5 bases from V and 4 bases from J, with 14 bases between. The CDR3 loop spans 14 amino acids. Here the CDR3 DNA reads TGTGCCAGCAGTCCCGGACAGAGGATCACTGAAGCTTTCTTT. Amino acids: CASSPGQRITEAFF.

CDR3 amino acids: CSARLSNQPQHF. As DNA, the CDR3 is TGCAGTGCTAGATTAAGCAATCAGCCCCAGCATTTT. The chain couples TRBV20-1 to TRBJ1-5; D not resolved. Trimming pared 2 bases from V and 1 base from J, leaving 3 bases between. The CDR3 sequence is 12 residues long. The germline V gene has CDR1 DFQATT and CDR2 SNEGSKA (reference sequence).

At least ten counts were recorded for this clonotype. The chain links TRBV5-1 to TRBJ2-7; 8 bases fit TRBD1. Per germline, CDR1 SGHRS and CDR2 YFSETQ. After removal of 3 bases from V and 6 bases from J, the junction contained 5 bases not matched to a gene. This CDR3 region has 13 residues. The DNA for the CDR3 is TGCGCCAGCAGCTGGACAGGGAGGACCGAGCAGTACTTC. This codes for CASSWTGRTEQYF.

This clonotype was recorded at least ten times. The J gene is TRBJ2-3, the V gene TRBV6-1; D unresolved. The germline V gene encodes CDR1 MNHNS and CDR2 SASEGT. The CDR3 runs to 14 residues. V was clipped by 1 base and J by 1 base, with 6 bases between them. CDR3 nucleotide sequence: TGTGCCAGCAGTGAAGGACCTCGCACAGATACGCAGTATTTT. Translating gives CASSEGPRTDTQYF.

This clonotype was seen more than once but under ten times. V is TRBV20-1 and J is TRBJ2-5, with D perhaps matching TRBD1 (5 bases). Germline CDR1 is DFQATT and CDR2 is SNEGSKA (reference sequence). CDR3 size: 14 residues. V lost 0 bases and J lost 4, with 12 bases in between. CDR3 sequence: CSARDGHGGETQYF. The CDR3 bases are TGCAGTGCTAGAGATGGACACGGCGGAGAGACCCAGTACTTC.

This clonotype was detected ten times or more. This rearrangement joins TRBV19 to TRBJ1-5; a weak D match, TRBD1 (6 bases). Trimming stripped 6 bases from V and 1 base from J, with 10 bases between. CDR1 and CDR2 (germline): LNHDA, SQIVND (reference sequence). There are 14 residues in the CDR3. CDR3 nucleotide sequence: TGTGCCAGTAGCCCTGGACAGAGCAATCAGCCCCAGCATTTT. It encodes CASSPGQSNQPQHF.

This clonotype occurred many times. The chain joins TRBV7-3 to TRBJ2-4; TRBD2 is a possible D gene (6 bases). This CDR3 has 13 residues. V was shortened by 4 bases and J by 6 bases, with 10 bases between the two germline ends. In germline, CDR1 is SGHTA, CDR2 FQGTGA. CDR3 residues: CASSSGTPNIQYF. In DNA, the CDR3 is TGTGCCAGCAGCTCCGGGACTCCAAACATTCAGTACTTC.

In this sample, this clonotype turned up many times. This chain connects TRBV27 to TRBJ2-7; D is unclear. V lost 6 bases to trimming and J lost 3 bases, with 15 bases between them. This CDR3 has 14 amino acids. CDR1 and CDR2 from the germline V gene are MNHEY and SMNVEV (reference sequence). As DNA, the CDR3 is TGTGCCAGCAGCTCGATGGACCCCTACTACGAGCAGTACTTC. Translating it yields CASSSMDPYYEQYF.

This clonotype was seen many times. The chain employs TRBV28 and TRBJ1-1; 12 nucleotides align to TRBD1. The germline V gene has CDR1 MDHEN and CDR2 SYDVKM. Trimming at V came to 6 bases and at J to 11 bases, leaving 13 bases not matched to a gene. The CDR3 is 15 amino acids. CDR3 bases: TGTGCCAGCAGGTTCTCCGGGACAGGGGGCGAATACGCTTTCTTT. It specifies CASRFSGTGGEYAFF.

CDR3 region: CASSYSGQGPYEQYF. The CDR3 nucleotides read TGTGCCAGCAGTTACTCGGGACAGGGGCCCTACGAGCAGTACTTC. V is TRBV6-2 or TRBV6-3 and J is TRBJ2-7; 10 bases are shared with TRBD1. V dropped 0 bases and J dropped 2; count of bases not matched to a gene: 1. Germline values: CDR1 MNHEY, CDR2 SVGEGT. The CDR3 has 15 residues.

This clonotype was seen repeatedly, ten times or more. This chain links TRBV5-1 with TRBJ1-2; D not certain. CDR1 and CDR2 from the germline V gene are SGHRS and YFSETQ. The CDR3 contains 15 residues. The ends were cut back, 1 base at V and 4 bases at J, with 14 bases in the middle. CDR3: CASSLSPGALYGYTF. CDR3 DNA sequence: TGCGCCAGCAGCTTGTCCCCCGGTGCGCTCTATGGCTACACCTTC.

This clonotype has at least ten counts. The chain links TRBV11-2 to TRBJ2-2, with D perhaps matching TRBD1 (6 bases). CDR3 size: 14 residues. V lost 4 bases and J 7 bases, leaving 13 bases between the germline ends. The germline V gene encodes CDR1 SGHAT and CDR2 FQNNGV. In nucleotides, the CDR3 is TGTGCCAGCAGCTCTTTACAGGGCGGCGGGGAGCTGTTTTTT. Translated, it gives CASSSLQGGGELFF.

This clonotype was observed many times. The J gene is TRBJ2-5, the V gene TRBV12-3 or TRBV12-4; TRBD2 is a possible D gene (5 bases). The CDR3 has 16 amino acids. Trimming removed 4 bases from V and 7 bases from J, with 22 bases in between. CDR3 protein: CASSSSARESIGTQYF. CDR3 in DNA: TGTGCCAGCAGTTCGAGCGCTAGGGAGTCGATCGGGACCCAGTACTTC.

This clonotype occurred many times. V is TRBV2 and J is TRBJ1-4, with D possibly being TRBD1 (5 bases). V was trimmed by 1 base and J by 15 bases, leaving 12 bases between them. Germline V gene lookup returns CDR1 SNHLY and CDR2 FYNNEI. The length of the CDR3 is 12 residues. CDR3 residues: CASSEDQQGLFF. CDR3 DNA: TGTGCCAGCAGTGAAGACCAGCAGGGCTTGTTTTTT.

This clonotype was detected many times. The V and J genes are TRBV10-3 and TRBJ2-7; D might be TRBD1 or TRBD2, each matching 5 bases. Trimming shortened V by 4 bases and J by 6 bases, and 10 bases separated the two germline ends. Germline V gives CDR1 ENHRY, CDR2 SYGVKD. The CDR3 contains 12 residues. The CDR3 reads CAISATGGEQYF. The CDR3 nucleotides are TGTGCCATCAGTGCTACAGGAGGCGAGCAGTACTTC.

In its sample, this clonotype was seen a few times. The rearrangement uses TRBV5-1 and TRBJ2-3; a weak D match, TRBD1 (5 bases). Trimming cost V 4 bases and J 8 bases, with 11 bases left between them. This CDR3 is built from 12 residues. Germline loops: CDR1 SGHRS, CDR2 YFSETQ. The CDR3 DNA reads TGCGCCAGCAGCGATAAGGGGATTACGCAGTATTTT. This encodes CASSDKGITQYF.

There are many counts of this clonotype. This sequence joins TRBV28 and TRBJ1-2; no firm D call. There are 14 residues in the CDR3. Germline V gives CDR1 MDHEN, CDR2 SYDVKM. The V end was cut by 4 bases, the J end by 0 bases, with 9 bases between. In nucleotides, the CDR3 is TGTGCCAGCAGTTATAGGCAGACTAACTATGGCTACACCTTC. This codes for CASSYRQTNYGYTF.

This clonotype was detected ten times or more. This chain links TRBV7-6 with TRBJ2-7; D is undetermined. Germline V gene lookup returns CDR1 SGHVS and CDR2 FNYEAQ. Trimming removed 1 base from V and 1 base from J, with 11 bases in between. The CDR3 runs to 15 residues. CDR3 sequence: CASSLEAATSYEQYF. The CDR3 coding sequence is TGTGCCAGCAGCTTAGAGGCGGCCACTTCCTACGAGCAGTACTTC.

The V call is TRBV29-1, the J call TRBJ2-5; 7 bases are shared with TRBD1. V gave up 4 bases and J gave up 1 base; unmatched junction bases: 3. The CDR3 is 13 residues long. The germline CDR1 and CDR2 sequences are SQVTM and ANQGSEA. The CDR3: CSVADRAQETQYF. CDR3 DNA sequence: TGCAGCGTTGCTGACAGGGCCCAAGAGACCCAGTACTTC.

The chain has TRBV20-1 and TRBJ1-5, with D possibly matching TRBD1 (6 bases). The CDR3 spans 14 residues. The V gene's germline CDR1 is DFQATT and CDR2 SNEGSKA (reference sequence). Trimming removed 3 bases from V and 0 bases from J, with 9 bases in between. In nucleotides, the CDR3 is TGCAGTGCTAGGCAGGGGATTAGCAATCAGCCCCAGCATTTT. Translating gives CSARQGISNQPQHF.

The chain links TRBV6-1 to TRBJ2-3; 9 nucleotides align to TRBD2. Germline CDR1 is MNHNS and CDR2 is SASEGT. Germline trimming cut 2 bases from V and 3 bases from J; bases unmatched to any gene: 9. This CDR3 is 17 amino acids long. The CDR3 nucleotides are TGTGCCAGCAGTGAATGGTTAGGCGGGGGGGCAACAGATACGCAGTATTTT. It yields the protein CASSEWLGGGATDTQYF.

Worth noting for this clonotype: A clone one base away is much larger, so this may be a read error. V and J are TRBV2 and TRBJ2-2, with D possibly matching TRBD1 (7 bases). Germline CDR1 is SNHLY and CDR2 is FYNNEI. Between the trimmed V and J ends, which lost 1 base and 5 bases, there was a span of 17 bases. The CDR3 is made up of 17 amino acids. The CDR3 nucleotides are TGTGCCAGCAGTGAAGAAGAGGCGACAGGGAGGACCGGGGAGCTGTTTTTT. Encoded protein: CASSEEEATGRTGELFF.

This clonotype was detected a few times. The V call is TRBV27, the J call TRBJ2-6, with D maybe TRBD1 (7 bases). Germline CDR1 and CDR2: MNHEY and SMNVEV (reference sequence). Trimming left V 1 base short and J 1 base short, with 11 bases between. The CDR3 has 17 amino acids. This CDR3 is CASSLWAGGSGANVLTF. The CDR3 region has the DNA TGTGCCAGCAGTTTATGGGCAGGGGGGTCTGGGGCCAACGTCCTGACTTTC. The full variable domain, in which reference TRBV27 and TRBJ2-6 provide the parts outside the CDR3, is EAQVTQNPRYLITVTGKKLTVTCSQNMNHEYMSWYRQDPGLGLRQIYYSMNVEVTDKGDVPEGYKVSRKEKRNFPLILESPSPNQTSLYFCASSLWAGGSGANVLTFGAGSRLTVL.

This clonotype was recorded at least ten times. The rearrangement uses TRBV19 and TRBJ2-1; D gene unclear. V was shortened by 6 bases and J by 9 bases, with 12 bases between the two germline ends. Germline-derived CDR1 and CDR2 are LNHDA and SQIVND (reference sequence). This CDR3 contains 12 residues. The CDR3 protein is CASRLPPGEQFF. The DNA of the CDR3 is TGTGCCAGTAGGCTCCCCCCTGGTGAGCAGTTCTTC.

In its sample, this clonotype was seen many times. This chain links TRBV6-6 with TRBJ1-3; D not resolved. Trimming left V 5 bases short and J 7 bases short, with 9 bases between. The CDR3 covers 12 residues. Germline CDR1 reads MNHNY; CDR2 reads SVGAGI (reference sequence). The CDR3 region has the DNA TGTGCCAGCAGTGACGTGGGGAACACCATATATTTT. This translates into CASSDVGNTIYF.

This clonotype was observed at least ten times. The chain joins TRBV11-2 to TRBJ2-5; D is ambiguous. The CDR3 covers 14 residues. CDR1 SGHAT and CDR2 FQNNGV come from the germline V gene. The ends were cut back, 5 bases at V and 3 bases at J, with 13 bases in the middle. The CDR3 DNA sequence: TGTGCCAGCAGCAGTGATGTAACAGAAGAGACCCAGTACTTC. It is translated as CASSSDVTEETQYF.

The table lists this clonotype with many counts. This CDR3 reads CASSVDRSTDTQYF. DNA of the CDR3: TGTGCCAGCAGCGTGGACAGAAGCACAGATACGCAGTATTTT. The chain carries TRBV9 and TRBJ2-3; D might be TRBD1 (6 bases). Germline CDR1 reads SGDLS; CDR2 reads YYNGEE. V dropped 2 bases and J dropped 0 bases, with 7 bases sitting between them. The CDR3 has 14 amino acids.

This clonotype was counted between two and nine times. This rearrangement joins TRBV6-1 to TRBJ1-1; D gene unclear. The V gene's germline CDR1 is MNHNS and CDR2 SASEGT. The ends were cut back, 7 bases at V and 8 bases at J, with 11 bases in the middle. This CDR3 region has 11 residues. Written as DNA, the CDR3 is TGTGCCAGCACCCGGAGAGGGGAAGCTTTCTTT. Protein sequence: CASTRRGEAFF.

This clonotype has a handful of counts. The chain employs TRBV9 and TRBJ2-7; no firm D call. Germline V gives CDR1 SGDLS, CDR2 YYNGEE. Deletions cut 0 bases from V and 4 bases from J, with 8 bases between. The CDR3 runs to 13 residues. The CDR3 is CASSVEDAYEQYF. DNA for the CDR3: TGTGCCAGCAGCGTAGAGGATGCATACGAGCAGTACTTC.